The 17 T cell receptor beta chains listed next were all sequenced from one sample in a study of T cell responses to AZD1222 COVID-19 vaccine. The data were produced by immunoSEQ multiplex PCR, yet TCRdb's version contains in-frame clones alone and is incomplete. Of about 83,000 clones in the sample, approximately 90% were seen once. The specimen was peripheral blood, collected on day 0 of MenACWY control vaccination. Receptors originate from an adult in good health.

The chain carries TRBV28 and TRBJ2-7; the match to TRBD1 covers 7 bases. The trim removed 5 bases at V and 0 bases at J, leaving 4 bases unmatched. This CDR3 has 14 amino acids. Per germline, CDR1 MDHEN and CDR2 SYDVKM. CDR3 sequence reads: CASSPTGLSYEQYF. CDR3 DNA: TGTGCCAGCAGTCCGACAGGGCTCTCCTACGAGCAGTACTTC.

CDR3 in DNA: TGTGCCAGCAGTTTCCGCAGCGATTCACCCCTCCACTTT. Protein sequence: CASSFRSDSPLHF. The V gene is TRBV27, the J gene TRBJ1-6; D is unclear. Germline V gene data show CDR1 as MNHEY and CDR2 as SMNVEV (reference sequence). The CDR3 covers 13 residues. The ends were cut back, 3 bases at V and 8 bases at J, with 8 bases in the middle.

This clone has just one count. The chain combines TRBV5-4 with TRBJ2-1; D ambiguous. The V gene's germline CDR1 is SGHNT and CDR2 YYREEE (reference sequence). The CDR3 covers 17 residues. V lost 6 bases and J lost 0, with 19 bases in between. The CDR3 sequence: CASMGASGVSSYNEQFF. As DNA, the CDR3 is TGTGCCAGCATGGGCGCGTCTGGTGTAAGCTCCTACAATGAGCAGTTCTTC.

The chain combines TRBV27 with TRBJ2-3; no reliable D call. The CDR3 runs to 15 residues. In germline, CDR1 is MNHEY, CDR2 SMNVEV (reference sequence). V shed 4 bases and J shed 0 bases, with 11 bases lying between them. Here the CDR3 reads CASSSFTLSTDTQYF. The CDR3 region has the DNA TGTGCCAGCAGTTCCTTCACACTAAGCACAGATACGCAGTATTTT.

The chain recombines TRBV11-2 with TRBJ2-7; TRBD1 matches at 8 bases. CDR3 length equals 14 residues. Germline lookup yields CDR1 SGHAT and CDR2 FQNNGV. The V gene end was trimmed by 1 base and the J gene end by 3 bases; junction bases not matched to a gene: 2. The CDR3 region has the DNA TGTGCCAGCAGCTTAGGACAGGGGTACTACGAGCAGTACTTC. Translation gives CASSLGQGYYEQYF.

The genes are TRBV29-1 and TRBJ2-2; 11 bases agree with TRBD2. CDR1 and CDR2 from the germline V gene are SQVTM and ANQGSEA. The CDR3 length is 16 residues. V trimming: 3 bases; J trimming: 4 bases; junction bases outside the gene matches: 7. The CDR3 is CSVDRGTSGGTGELFF. CDR3 nucleotide sequence: TGCAGCGTTGATCGGGGAACTAGCGGGGGCACCGGGGAGCTGTTTTTT.

This chain connects TRBV19 to TRBJ1-4; 7 positions agree with TRBD1. This CDR3 has 16 residues. Germline V CDR1 and CDR2: LNHDA, SQIVND (reference sequence). Germline trimming cut 6 bases from V and 0 bases from J; bases unmatched to any gene: 7. CDR3 sequence reads: CASRGTALATNEKLFF. The CDR3 DNA sequence: TGTGCCAGTAGAGGGACAGCCCTCGCAACTAATGAAAAACTGTTTTTT.

The gene calls are TRBV28 and TRBJ2-7; the match to TRBD2 covers 12 bases. The junction had 6 bases not matched to a gene; V was cut back by 2 bases and J by 7 bases. CDR3 length: 15 amino acids. Germline lookup yields CDR1 MDHEN and CDR2 SYDVKM. Here the CDR3 reads CASSLSLAGGKEQYF. The DNA of the CDR3 is TGTGCCAGCAGTTTAAGTCTAGCGGGAGGGAAGGAGCAGTACTTC.

This clone was detected only once. This rearrangement joins TRBV10-3 to TRBJ1-1; tentative D call: TRBD1 (6 bases). Germline CDR1 reads ENHRY; CDR2 reads SYGVKD. The CDR3 sequence is 16 residues long. V lost 2 bases to trimming and J lost 0 bases, with 13 bases between them. The CDR3 is CAISEPPGQLNTEAFF. The CDR3 region has the DNA TGTGCCATCAGTGAGCCGCCGGGACAACTGAACACTGAAGCTTTCTTT.

The CDR3 DNA is TGTGCCAGCAGCCAAAGGCTAGCGGGAGGGTCTCCTAACAATGAGCAGTTCTTC. Translating gives CASSQRLAGGSPNNEQFF. This chain connects TRBV3-1 (or the pseudogene TRBV3-2) to TRBJ2-1, with 12 bases identical to TRBD2. The germline V gene encodes CDR1 LGHDT and CDR2 YNNKEL (reference sequence). CDR3 length equals 18 residues. With V trimmed by 2 bases and J by 5 bases, 10 bases remained unmatched.

V is TRBV5-5 and J is TRBJ1-1; the D gene is possibly TRBD1 (6 bases). Germline CDR1 and CDR2: SGHKS and YYEKEE (reference sequence). The CDR3 extends over 13 amino acids. V was trimmed by 6 bases and J by 5 bases, leaving 14 bases between them. The CDR3 coding sequence is TGTGCCAGCAACTTACAAGGGGGGACTGAAGCTTTCTTT. This sequence encodes CASNLQGGTEAFF.

This chain connects TRBV4-3 to TRBJ2-7, with 8 bases matching TRBD2. CDR3 length equals 15 residues. V dropped 1 base and J dropped 2; count of bases not matched to a gene: 4. Looked up from germline, CDR1 is LGHNA and CDR2 is YSLEER. CDR3 sequence reads: CASSQGLSGAYEQYF. The DNA for the CDR3 is TGCGCCAGCAGCCAAGGGCTTAGCGGGGCCTACGAGCAGTACTTC.

The chain employs TRBV2 and TRBJ1-2; 7 nucleotides match TRBD1. CDR1 SNHLY and CDR2 FYNNEI come from the germline V gene. V shed 8 bases and J 5 bases; nucleotides not matched to a gene: 8. This CDR3 region has 13 residues. In DNA form, the CDR3 reads TGTGCCAGCCAGACAGGGAGCCCTTATGGCTACACCTTC. Its protein product is CASQTGSPYGYTF.

The CDR3 spells CASSLIGGAYNEQFF. The CDR3 DNA sequence: TGTGCCAGCAGTTTAATCGGAGGGGCCTACAATGAGCAGTTCTTC. This rearrangement joins TRBV27 to TRBJ2-1; perhaps TRBD2 as D (6 bases). In germline, CDR1 is MNHEY, CDR2 SMNVEV (reference sequence). Trimming stripped 2 bases from V and 2 bases from J, with 10 bases between. This CDR3 has 15 amino acids.

V gene TRBV5-1 combines with J gene TRBJ2-3; 8 bases fit TRBD1. The CDR3 extends over 15 amino acids. With V trimmed by 4 bases and J by 4 bases, 8 bases remained unmatched. Looked up from germline, CDR1 is SGHRS and CDR2 is YFSETQ. CDR3 in amino acids: CASSLATGEADTQYF. The CDR3, as DNA: TGCGCCAGCAGCCTCGCGACAGGGGAGGCAGATACGCAGTATTTT.

V is TRBV27 and J is TRBJ2-3; D tentatively reads TRBD1 or TRBD2 (5 bases each). Trimming pared 5 bases from V and 0 bases from J, leaving 15 bases between. The germline V gene encodes CDR1 MNHEY and CDR2 SMNVEV (reference sequence). There are 16 residues in the CDR3. CDR3 sequence (DNA): TGTGCCAGCAGTCCTTACGTGGGGGATAGCACAGATACGCAGTATTTT. It specifies CASSPYVGDSTDTQYF.

The sample holds a few counts of this clone. This sequence joins TRBV10-1 and TRBJ2-7; 8 bases align to TRBD2. CDR1 and CDR2 (germline): WNHNN, SYGVQD (reference sequence). The CDR3 has 14 residues. J gave up 6 bases and V 2 bases, and 6 bases lay outside the gene matches. In DNA form, the CDR3 reads TGCGCCAGCAGTGAGGGGACTAGTACGGGCGAGCAGTACTTC. Protein product: CASSEGTSTGEQYF.